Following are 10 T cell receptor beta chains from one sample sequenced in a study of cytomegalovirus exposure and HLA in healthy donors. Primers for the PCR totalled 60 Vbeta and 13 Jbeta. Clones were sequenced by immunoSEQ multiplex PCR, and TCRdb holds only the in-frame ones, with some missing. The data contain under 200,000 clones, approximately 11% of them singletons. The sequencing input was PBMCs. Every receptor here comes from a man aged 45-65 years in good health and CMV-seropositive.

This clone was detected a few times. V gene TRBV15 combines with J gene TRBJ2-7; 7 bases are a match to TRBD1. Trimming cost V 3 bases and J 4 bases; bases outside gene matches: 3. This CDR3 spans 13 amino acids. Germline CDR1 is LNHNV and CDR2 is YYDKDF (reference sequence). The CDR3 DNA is TGTGCCACCAGCAGCACACAGGGGTACGAGCAGTACGTC. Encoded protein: CATSSTQGYEQYV.

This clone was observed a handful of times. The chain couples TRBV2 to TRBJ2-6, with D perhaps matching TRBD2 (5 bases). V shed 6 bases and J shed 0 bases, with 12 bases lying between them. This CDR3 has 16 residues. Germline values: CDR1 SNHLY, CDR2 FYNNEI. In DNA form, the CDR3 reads TGTGCCAGCAGGAGGACTTTTAGCTCTGGGGCCAACGTCCTGACTTTC. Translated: CASRRTFSSGANVLTF.

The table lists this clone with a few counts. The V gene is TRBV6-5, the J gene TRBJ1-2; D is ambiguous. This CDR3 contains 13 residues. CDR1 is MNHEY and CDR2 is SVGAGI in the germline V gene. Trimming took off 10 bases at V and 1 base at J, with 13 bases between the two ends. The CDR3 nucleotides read TGTGCCATCCGGAGTTCCCTTAACTATGGCTACACCTTC. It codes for CAIRSSLNYGYTF.

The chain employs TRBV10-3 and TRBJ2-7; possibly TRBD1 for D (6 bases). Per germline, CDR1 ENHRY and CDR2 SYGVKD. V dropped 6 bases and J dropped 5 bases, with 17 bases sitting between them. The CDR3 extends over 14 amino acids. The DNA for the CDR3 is TGTGCCATCAGGCAGACAGGTGGCGGCGACGAGCAGTACTTC. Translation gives CAIRQTGGGDEQYF.

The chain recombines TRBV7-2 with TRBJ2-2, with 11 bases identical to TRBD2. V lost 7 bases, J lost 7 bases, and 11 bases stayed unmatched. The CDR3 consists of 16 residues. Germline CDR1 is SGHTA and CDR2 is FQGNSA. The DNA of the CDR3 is TGTGCCAGCACCCAGTTAGCGGGGGGGCCGGGCGGGGAGCTGTTTTTT. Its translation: CASTQLAGGPGGELFF.

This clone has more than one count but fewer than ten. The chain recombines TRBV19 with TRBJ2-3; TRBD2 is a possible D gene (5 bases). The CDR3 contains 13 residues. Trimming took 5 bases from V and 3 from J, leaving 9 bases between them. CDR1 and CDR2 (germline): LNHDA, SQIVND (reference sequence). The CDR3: CASSEGATDTQYF. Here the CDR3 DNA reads TGTGCCAGTAGTGAGGGCGCGACAGATACGCAGTATTTT.

The CDR3 region is CASTTWGPGTGDGYTF. CDR3 DNA sequence: TGTGCCAGCACCACTTGGGGGCCCGGGACAGGGGATGGCTACACCTTC. This chain links TRBV5-5 with TRBJ1-2, with TRBD1 identical over 10 bases. After removal of 6 bases from V and 6 bases from J, the junction contained 14 bases not matched to a gene. Germline V CDR1 and CDR2: SGHKS, YYEKEE (reference sequence). The CDR3 consists of 16 residues.

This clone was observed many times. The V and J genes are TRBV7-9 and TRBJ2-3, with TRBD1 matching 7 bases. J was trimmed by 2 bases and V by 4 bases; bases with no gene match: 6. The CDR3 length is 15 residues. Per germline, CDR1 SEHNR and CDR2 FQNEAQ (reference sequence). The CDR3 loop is CASSSSTGTTDTQYF. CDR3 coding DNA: TGTGCCAGCAGCTCATCGACAGGGACCACAGATACGCAGTATTTT.

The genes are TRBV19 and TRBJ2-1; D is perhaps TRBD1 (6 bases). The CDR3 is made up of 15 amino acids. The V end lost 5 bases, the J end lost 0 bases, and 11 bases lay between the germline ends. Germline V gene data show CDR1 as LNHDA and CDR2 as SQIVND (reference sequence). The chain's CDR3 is CASSLDRSSYNEQFF. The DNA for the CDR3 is TGTGCCAGTAGTCTGGACAGAAGCTCCTACAATGAGCAGTTCTTC. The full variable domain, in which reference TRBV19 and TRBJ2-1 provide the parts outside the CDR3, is DGGITQSPKYLFRKEGQNVTLSCEQNLNHDAMYWYRQDPGQGLRLIYYSQIVNDFQKGDIAEGYSVSREKKESFPLTVTSAQKNPTAFYLCASSLDRSSYNEQFFGPGTRLTVL.

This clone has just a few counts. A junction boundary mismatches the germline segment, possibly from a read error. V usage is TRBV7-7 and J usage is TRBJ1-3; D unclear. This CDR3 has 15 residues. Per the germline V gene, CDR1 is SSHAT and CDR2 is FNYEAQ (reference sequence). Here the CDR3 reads CASSLATGSGNTIYF. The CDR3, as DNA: TGTGCTAGCAGCTTAGCAACGGGCTCTGGAAACACCATATATTTT.